The next 25 T cell receptor beta chains were all read from a single sample in a study of regulatory T cells in long-lasting Graves disease. To make TCR beta libraries, researchers used iRepertoire HTBI primers and Arm-PCR of CDR3 regions. TCRdb analysed the multiplex PCR reads with MiXCR anew, one entry per CDR3 protein. The profile shows approximately 400,000 distinct CDR3 sequences, less than 20% of them singletons. Time point specified: newly diagnosed GD, antithyroid drugs for less than 3 months. Isolated PBMC RNA provided the starting material for the TCR library. Sequences were derived from peripheral blood mononuclear cells (PBMCs), sampled at new diagnosis, from a patient treated with antithyroid drugs. The source of these receptors is a female donor with Graves disease.

This clonotype came up many times. V is TRBV30 and J is TRBJ2-1, with D possibly TRBD1 on 6 matching bases. The CDR3 covers 14 residues. V was clipped by 0 bases and J by 4 bases, with 10 bases between them. Germline CDR1 is GTSNPN and CDR2 is SVGIG (reference sequence). CDR3 sequence reads: CAWSVWGTYNEQFF. The DNA of the CDR3 is TGTGCCTGGAGTGTGTGGGGGACATACAATGAGCAGTTCTTC.

This clonotype was detected ten times or more. The chain has TRBV7-2 and TRBJ2-7; D remains ambiguous. This CDR3 spans 13 amino acids. Germline V gene data show CDR1 as SGHTA and CDR2 as FQGNSA. Trimming stripped 2 bases from V and 5 bases from J, with 10 bases between. The CDR3 reads CASSLSGPDEQYF. The CDR3 DNA follows: TGTGCCAGCAGCTTATCCGGGCCCGACGAGCAGTACTTC.

The table lists this clonotype with many counts. This chain joins TRBV2 and TRBJ2-3; tentatively, D is TRBD1 (5 bases). The V end lost 4 bases, the J end lost 3 bases, and 11 bases lay between the germline ends. There are 14 residues in the CDR3. In germline, CDR1 is SNHLY, CDR2 FYNNEI. The DNA for the CDR3 is TGTGCCAGCAGTGCGCAGGGTCGGACAGATACGCAGTATTTT. Amino acids: CASSAQGRTDTQYF.

This clonotype was detected ten times or more. V and J are TRBV6-2 or TRBV6-3 and TRBJ2-3, with 8 bases fitting TRBD1. The CDR3 spans 14 residues. The J segment lost 6 bases and the V segment lost 6 bases, leaving 8 bases of the junction unmatched. Germline V gene sequence: CDR1 MNHEY, CDR2 SVGEGT. Written as DNA, the CDR3 is TGTGCCAGCAGGGACAGGGATGGTGCGGATACGCAGTATTTT. This encodes CASRDRDGADTQYF.

The CDR3 loop reads CASSPRILGYSNQPQHF. As DNA, the CDR3 is TGTGCCAGCAGCCCGCGTATATTAGGGTATAGCAATCAGCCCCAGCATTTT. This rearrangement joins TRBV6-2 or TRBV6-3 to TRBJ1-5; no clear D. V was shortened by 6 bases and J by 0 bases, with 18 bases between the two germline ends. The germline V gene encodes CDR1 MNHEY and CDR2 SVGEGT. The CDR3 spans 17 residues.

This clonotype has ten or more counts. V gene TRBV20-1 combines with J gene TRBJ1-5; 10 nucleotides align to TRBD1. With V trimmed by 5 bases and J by 6 bases, 7 bases remained unmatched. This CDR3 contains 14 residues. The V gene's germline CDR1 is DFQATT and CDR2 SNEGSKA (reference sequence). CDR3 DNA: TGCAGTGCTGCGCCGGGACAGGGGACTCAGCCCCAGCATTTT. It encodes CSAAPGQGTQPQHF.

This clonotype was seen repeatedly, ten times or more. The rearrangement joins TRBV20-1 to TRBJ1-5; D perhaps matches TRBD1 (5 bases). The germline gives CDR1 DFQATT, CDR2 SNEGSKA (reference sequence). Trimming stripped 4 bases from V and 5 bases from J, with 15 bases between. This CDR3 contains 14 residues. DNA for the CDR3: TGCAGTGCTAACATGGCAGGGTGGGATCAGCCCCAGCATTTT. This sequence encodes CSANMAGWDQPQHF.

The chain carries TRBV9 and TRBJ2-5, with D maybe TRBD1 (5 bases). V dropped 0 bases and J dropped 9 bases, with 18 bases sitting between them. The CDR3 loop spans 15 amino acids. Per germline, CDR1 SGDLS and CDR2 YYNGEE. Written as DNA, the CDR3 is TGTGCCAGCAGCGTAGGCTCAGGGCTGCATTCGGCCCAGTACTTC. Protein product: CASSVGSGLHSAQYF.

This clonotype was seen a handful of times. The DNA of the CDR3 is TGTGCCAGCAGTCCCTGGGGGGCCTGGGGCGGGGAGCTGTTTTTT. This codes for CASSPWGAWGGELFF. The J gene is TRBJ2-2, the V gene TRBV27; D is perhaps TRBD1 or TRBD2 (6 bases each). Germline assignment: CDR1 MNHEY and CDR2 SMNVEV (reference sequence). The CDR3 consists of 15 residues. The ends were cut back, 5 bases at V and 7 bases at J, with 17 bases in the middle.

This clonotype was picked up many times. The rearrangement uses TRBV20-1 and TRBJ2-3; D remains unclear. Germline V gene lookup returns CDR1 DFQATT and CDR2 SNEGSKA (reference sequence). The V gene lost 2 bases and the J gene lost 1 base, with 7 bases spanning the gap. CDR3 length equals 13 residues. CDR3: CSARTPGTDTQYF. The CDR3 DNA follows: TGCAGTGCTAGAACTCCAGGCACAGATACGCAGTATTTT.

This clonotype was seen many times. The chain carries TRBV3-1 and TRBJ2-1, with D possibly TRBD1 on 6 matching bases. The V and J ends lost 5 bases and 13 bases respectively, with 12 bases between them. Germline V gene data show CDR1 as LGHDT and CDR2 as YNNKEL (reference sequence). The CDR3 is 11 amino acids. The CDR3 region is CASSSTGLQFF. CDR3 DNA: TGTGCCAGCAGCTCGACAGGTCTCCAGTTCTTC.

This clonotype was detected many times. The CDR3 reads CASSVRLVPTQYF. DNA of the CDR3: TGTGCCAGCAGCGTTAGACTAGTCCCTACGCAGTATTTT. The chain couples TRBV7-2 to TRBJ2-3; possibly TRBD2 for D (6 bases). CDR1 is SGHTA, CDR2 FQGNSA, per germline. V was clipped by 5 bases and J by 8 bases, with 14 bases between them. The CDR3 consists of 13 residues. Full variable domain (outside the CDR3, taken from reference TRBV7-2 and TRBJ2-3): GAGVSQSPSNKVTEKGKDVELRCDPISGHTALYWYRQSLGQGLEFLIYFQGNSAPDKSGLPSDRFSAERTGGSVSTLTIQRTQQEDSAVYLCASSVRLVPTQYFGPGTRLTVL.

There are many counts of this clonotype. V is TRBV12-5 and J is TRBJ2-1; 12 positions match TRBD2. Germline V lookup: CDR1 LGHNT, CDR2 FRNRAP. The CDR3 totals 18 residues. Losses at the gene ends were 0 bases for V and 0 bases for J; bases not matched to a gene: 3. CDR3 residues: CASGLVGLAGSSYNEQFF. Here the CDR3 DNA reads TGTGCTAGTGGTTTGGTTGGACTAGCGGGGAGCTCCTACAATGAGCAGTTCTTC.

This clonotype was seen many times. The J gene is TRBJ2-7, the V gene TRBV6-2 or TRBV6-3; 8 positions match TRBD1. The J segment lost 5 bases and the V segment lost 7 bases, leaving 7 bases of the junction unmatched. Germline lookup yields CDR1 MNHEY and CDR2 SVGEGT. The CDR3 covers 13 residues. CDR3: CASTHGQGHEQYF. The CDR3 DNA sequence: TGTGCCAGCACCCACGGACAGGGCCACGAGCAGTACTTC.

The sample holds many counts of this clonotype. The rearrangement joins TRBV7-2 to TRBJ2-6; D is uncertain. V was pared by 3 bases and J by 0 bases, with 6 bases between. Per germline, CDR1 SGHTA and CDR2 FQGNSA. The CDR3 contains 15 residues. CDR3 in amino acids: CASSFPSSGANVLTF. CDR3 in DNA: TGTGCCAGCAGCTTTCCGTCCTCTGGGGCCAACGTCCTGACTTTC.

Comments on this clonotype: Lacking the conserved final phenylalanine or tryptophan, this CDR3 likely reflects a read error. V and J are TRBV5-6 and TRBJ1-1; D is possibly TRBD1 (5 bases). CDR1 and CDR2 (germline): SGHDT, YYEEEE. This CDR3 region has 15 residues. Trimming took 0 bases from V and 4 from J, leaving 13 bases between them. The CDR3 reads CASSLGREWGTEAFL. CDR3 in DNA: TGTGCCAGCAGCTTGGGCAGGGAATGGGGCACTGAAGCTTTCCTT.

This clonotype appeared many times. This chain uses TRBV6-2 or TRBV6-3 with TRBJ1-2, with no clear D. The CDR3 is made up of 12 amino acids. Trimming removed 5 bases at V and 7 bases at J, with 11 bases between. CDR1 is MNHEY, CDR2 SVGEGT, per germline. The DNA for the CDR3 is TGTGCCAGCAGTCCCCCCTCAGGTGGCTACACCTTC. Encoded protein: CASSPPSGGYTF.

In its sample, this clonotype was seen many times. The rearrangement joins TRBV28 to TRBJ2-7; 13 bases map to TRBD2. Trimming at V came to 1 base and at J to 7 bases, leaving 7 bases not matched to a gene. Germline loops: CDR1 MDHEN, CDR2 SYDVKM. This CDR3 is built from 16 residues. CDR3 region: CASSLFRLAGGEEQYF. Written as DNA, the CDR3 is TGTGCCAGCAGTTTATTCAGACTAGCGGGAGGCGAAGAGCAGTACTTC. Variable domain in full (rest from reference TRBV28 and TRBJ2-7): DVKVTQSSRYLVKRTGEKVFLECVQDMDHENMFWYRQDPGLGLRLIYFSYDVKMKEKGDIPEGYSVSREKKERFSLILESASTNQTSMYLCASSLFRLAGGEEQYFGPGTRLTVT.

The rearrangement links TRBV19 to TRBJ2-7; no definite D call. Germline V gene sequence: CDR1 LNHDA, CDR2 SQIVND (reference sequence). Trimming removed 1 base at V and 3 bases at J, with 10 bases between. This CDR3 has 14 amino acids. The CDR3 coding sequence is TGTGCCAGTAGTATAGGAGGCGCCGGCTACGAGCAGTACTTC. Protein sequence: CASSIGGAGYEQYF.

This clonotype appeared many times. This sequence joins TRBV3-1 and TRBJ1-6; no clear D gene. The germline V gene encodes CDR1 LGHDT and CDR2 YNNKEL (reference sequence). The CDR3 has 15 residues. V was cut by 4 bases and J by 7 bases, with 14 bases left in between. The CDR3, as DNA: TGTGCCAGCAGCCTCGGGTTCGAAACCAATTCACCCCTCCACTTT. Translating it yields CASSLGFETNSPLHF.

This chain joins TRBV4-1 and TRBJ2-7; possible D gene TRBD1, 6 bases. This CDR3 region has 14 residues. CDR1 is MGHRA and CDR2 is YSYEKL in the germline V gene. V shed 1 base and J shed 2 bases, with 9 bases lying between them. The CDR3 nucleotides read TGCGCCAGCAGCCAAGGGGACACTACCTACGAGCAGTACTTC. It specifies CASSQGDTTYEQYF.

As regards this clonotype: A clone one base away is much larger, so this may be a read error. The V gene is TRBV9, the J gene TRBJ1-4; 9 nucleotides agree with TRBD1. The CDR3 spans 14 residues. The germline gives CDR1 SGDLS, CDR2 YYNGEE. The junction had 3 bases not matched to a gene; V was cut back by 3 bases and J by 6 bases. The DNA of the CDR3 is TGTGCCAGCAGCGCTGGGACAGGGCATGAAAAACTGTTTTTT. Translation: CASSAGTGHEKLFF.

This clonotype has a count of ten or more. The genes are TRBV6-1 and TRBJ2-1; 12 bases fit TRBD2. V gave up 7 bases and J gave up 7 bases; unmatched junction bases: 20. The CDR3 sequence is 19 residues long. CDR1 MNHNS and CDR2 SASEGT come from the germline V gene. CDR3 bases: TGTGCCAGCAACACACTAAGCCGGCTAGCGGGAGGGCGTGTAAATGAGCAGTTCTTC. The encoded protein is CASNTLSRLAGGRVNEQFF.

In this sample, this clonotype turned up many times. The chain couples TRBV24-1 to TRBJ2-1; D unresolved. V gave up 1 base and J gave up 5 bases, with 11 bases separating them. The CDR3 loop spans 15 amino acids. Germline V gene data show CDR1 as KGHDR and CDR2 as SFDVKD. The CDR3: CATSDFEHVNNEQFF. Written as DNA, the CDR3 is TGTGCCACCAGTGATTTCGAACACGTCAACAATGAGCAGTTCTTC.

This clonotype was counted only a few times. This CDR3 reads CASSGTGRAAYEQYF. The CDR3 DNA follows: TGTGCCAGCAGTGGTACAGGGAGGGCTGCCTACGAGCAGTACTTC. The rearrangement links TRBV25-1 to TRBJ2-7; tentative D call: TRBD2 (7 bases). The CDR3 length is 15 residues. Per the germline V gene, CDR1 is MGHDK and CDR2 is SYGVNS. Trimming removed 4 bases at V and 2 bases at J, with 15 bases between.